This TCR beta chain was identified in a study of beta chain features in type 1 diabetes. Turning to the study itself: Across the samples, roughly 98,000,000 sorted cells were examined in total.

V dropped 0 bases and J dropped 2 bases, with 6 bases sitting between them. Per the germline V gene, CDR1 is SGHRS and CDR2 is YFSETQ. The CDR3 extends over 13 amino acids. Study-wide results and limits: Shortening that was moderate but significant affected the TCRB CDR3s of Type 1 diabetes patients in all four CD4+ subsets. In the patient group, naive, central memory and Treg TCRB repertoires seemed more alike than in the healthy donor group. VDJ junctions sequenced from type 1 diabetes patients showed fewer insertions and more deletions.

With respect to this clone: Its antigen is unidentified.

Every isolated RNA sample was fully reverse transcribed, so sequencing captured expressed TCRB transcripts. TCRdb's table, derived via immunoSEQ multiplex PCR, lists solely in-frame clones and lacks some. Of a few hundred thousand clones in the sample, about 10% are singletons; the top ten hold about 0.63%. Staining for CD45RO/CCR7/CD25/CD127/CD95/CD27 allowed sorting of CD4+ naive, central memory, regulatory and stem cell-like memory cells. Material: central memory CD4+ T cells from blood. The rearrangement joins TRBV5-1 to TRBJ2-7, with D unclear. The clonotype was recovered from a man aged 25 to 45 with type 1 diabetes. This chain's CDR3 is CASSLAPPYEQYF. The CDR3 bases are TGCGCCAGCAGCTTGGCCCCGCCCTACGAGCAGTACTTC.